These 13 T cell receptor beta chains were all obtained from the same sample, sequenced in a study of T cell responses to AZD1222 COVID-19 vaccine. Profiling relied on immunoSEQ multiplex PCR, and the TCRdb table lists in-frame clones only, not all of them. Of more than 150,000 clones in the sample, 90% to 95% were seen once. The specimen was peripheral blood, collected 28 days after the second AZD1222 dose. The receptors shown here come from an adult who received the AZD1222 COVID-19 vaccine.

The J gene is TRBJ2-1, the V gene TRBV12-3 or TRBV12-4; tentative D call: TRBD2 (6 bases). The CDR3 consists of 11 residues. Deletions cut 3 bases from V and 13 bases from J, with 10 bases between. The CDR3 spells CASSFSGKQFF. CDR3 DNA sequence: TGTGCCAGCAGTTTTAGCGGAAAACAGTTCTTC.

The chain couples TRBV6-1 to TRBJ1-1, with D possibly TRBD1 on 6 matching bases. CDR1 is MNHNS and CDR2 is SASEGT in the germline V gene. Trimming removed 1 base from V and 5 bases from J, with 11 bases in between. This CDR3 has 14 residues. CDR3 in amino acids: CASSEGIGGTEAFF. The CDR3 DNA reads TGTGCCAGCAGTGAAGGCATAGGGGGGACTGAAGCTTTCTTT.

J is TRBJ1-2 and V is TRBV27, with D perhaps matching TRBD1 (6 bases). The ends were cut back, 6 bases at V and 4 bases at J, with 24 bases in the middle. CDR1 is MNHEY, CDR2 SMNVEV, per germline (reference sequence). This CDR3 spans 17 amino acids. CDR3 sequence reads: CASRALGGEVVGYGYTF. CDR3 coding DNA: TGTGCCAGCAGAGCGTTGGGGGGCGAGGTCGTTGGCTATGGCTACACCTTC.

The chain couples TRBV2 to TRBJ2-1; tentative D call: TRBD2 (6 bases). The germline V gene encodes CDR1 SNHLY and CDR2 FYNNEI. CDR3 length: 17 residues. V lost 8 bases and J lost 7, with 27 bases in between. The CDR3 loop is CASWRDVGNKAFNEQFF. The CDR3 DNA reads TGTGCCAGCTGGAGGGACGTAGGAAACAAGGCCTTTAATGAGCAGTTCTTC.

V is TRBV6-1 and J is TRBJ1-5; tentative D call: TRBD1 (5 bases). V lost 4 bases, J lost 6 bases, and 19 bases lay in between. CDR1 is MNHNS, CDR2 SASEGT, per germline. The CDR3 totals 16 residues. The CDR3 spells CASSASIGVPGQPQHF. The DNA of the CDR3 is TGTGCCAGCAGTGCCTCCATAGGGGTACCGGGTCAGCCCCAGCATTTT.

This chain connects TRBV6-5 to TRBJ1-1; 8 bases are shared with TRBD1. V lost 6 bases and J lost 3; bases outside the gene matches: 6. The length of the CDR3 is 14 residues. CDR1 and CDR2 from the germline V gene are MNHEY and SVGAGI. The CDR3 sequence: CASRKPTGDTEAFF. In nucleotides, the CDR3 is TGTGCCAGCAGGAAACCGACAGGGGACACTGAAGCTTTCTTT.

This rearrangement joins TRBV15 to TRBJ1-3; the D is unclear. CDR1 is LNHNV and CDR2 is YYDKDF in the germline V gene (reference sequence). V was pared by 0 bases and J by 6 bases, with 12 bases between. The CDR3 totals 15 residues. DNA of the CDR3: TGTGCCACCAGCAGAGACCCCGGAGGCGAAAACACCATATATTTT. It specifies CATSRDPGGENTIYF.

The genes are TRBV7-3 and TRBJ2-1; D gene unclear. The V gene lost 3 bases and the J gene lost 4 bases, with 10 bases spanning the gap. Germline V lookup: CDR1 SGHTA, CDR2 FQGTGA. There are 14 residues in the CDR3. The CDR3: CASSFSALYNEQFF. The DNA of the CDR3 is TGTGCCAGCAGCTTTTCCGCCTTGTACAATGAGCAGTTCTTC.

The gene calls are TRBV7-8 and TRBJ2-4; TRBD2 matches at 11 bases. The V gene's germline CDR1 is SGHVS and CDR2 FQNEAQ. V lost 4 bases and J lost 7; bases outside the gene matches: 6. The CDR3 has 15 residues. The CDR3 is CASSSIAGGRNIQYF. The CDR3 DNA sequence: TGTGCCAGCAGCTCTATAGCGGGAGGGCGCAACATTCAGTACTTC.

This chain connects TRBV27 to TRBJ2-3, with 9 bases identical to TRBD1. J gave up 4 bases and V 2 bases, and 7 bases lay outside the gene matches. CDR3 length equals 16 residues. Germline V gene lookup returns CDR1 MNHEY and CDR2 SMNVEV (reference sequence). CDR3 in amino acids: CASSLGGQGIADTQYF. Written as DNA, the CDR3 is TGTGCCAGCAGTTTAGGGGGACAGGGTATCGCAGATACGCAGTATTTT.

The genes are TRBV15 and TRBJ2-1; 8 bases map to TRBD2. With V trimmed by 1 base and J by 7 bases, 9 bases remained unmatched. Germline CDR1 reads LNHNV; CDR2 reads YYDKDF (reference sequence). This CDR3 has 16 residues. CDR3 nucleotides: TGTGCCACCAGCAGAGTGGCGGGGGGCCCGGGGAATGAGCAGTTCTTC. It codes for CATSRVAGGPGNEQFF.

V usage is TRBV7-2 and J usage is TRBJ1-2; no definite D call. Germline V gene lookup returns CDR1 SGHTA and CDR2 FQGNSA. V was pared by 5 bases and J by 0 bases, with 7 bases between. The CDR3 covers 13 residues. The DNA of the CDR3 is TGTGCCAGCAGCCAAACACCTAACTATGGCTACACCTTC. Protein sequence: CASSQTPNYGYTF.

This chain links TRBV29-1 with TRBJ2-1, with D perhaps TRBD2 (6 bases). CDR3 length: 13 residues. The V gene lost 5 bases and the J gene lost 5 bases, with 13 bases spanning the gap. The V gene's germline CDR1 is SQVTM and CDR2 ANQGSEA. The CDR3 protein is CSVTGRLHNEQFF. CDR3 nucleotide sequence: TGCAGCGTTACTGGGAGGCTTCACAATGAGCAGTTCTTC.